This T cell receptor (beta chain) was documented in a study of CD8+ T cells in alopecia areata (dated by TCRdb to the late 2010s). Looking at the study overall: Treated patients were enrolled in an open-label pilot trial of oral tofacitinib at 5 to 10 mg twice daily for moderate-to-severe alopecia areata. Disease severity in treated patients was measured with the SALT score, which quantifies the percentage of affected scalp surface area. Clonality in the scalp was compared among normal scalp (n=4), patchy alopecia areata scalp (n=8), and alopecia totalis/universalis scalp (n=8). Tofacitinib was administered for 6 to 18 months, and 6 months of follow-up off drug were then conducted to assess delayed response and recurrence. In both human patients and the C3H/HeJ mouse model, the study applied high-throughput TCRbeta sequencing to look at T cell clonal expansion in alopecia areata. RNA was extracted with the PAXgene miRNA kit for fixed scalp, the miRNeasy kit for PBMCs, and the RNeasy kit for mouse skin. TCRbeta CDR3 regions were amplified by immunoSEQ multiplex PCR using 35 Vbeta forward and 13 Jbeta reverse primers. Patients on tofacitinib were biopsied at baseline and after 4 and 24 weeks of treatment, and several of the patients also had a later scalp biopsy. On the human side, TCRbeta sequencing was run on scalp tissue and on sorted CD4+ and CD8+ peripheral blood T cells from healthy controls and from alopecia areata patients with either patchy or totalis/universalis disease.

The study at large found these results: Because the treated cohort was small and included a single nonresponder, larger studies are needed to assess links between baseline CD8+ expansion and response. Unlike mouse skin, which is dominated by gammadelta T cells, normal human skin has resident alphabeta T cells that are also sequenced, and this complicates analysis of the scalp TCR repertoire. Many expanded lesional clones were found to persist in scalp and blood during tofacitinib treatment, and relapse after treatment cessation may be partly explained by this persistence. Higher clonality and more expanded CD8+ clones were observed in lesional scalp than in normal scalp, particularly in alopecia totalis/universalis, a finding suggestive of antigenic drive. Tofacitinib significantly decreased scalp clonality and the number of expanded CD8+ clones among the top 100 scalp clones. TCR sequences shared between patients were less clear than in mice, possibly partly because of HLA diversity in the patient population.

This specimen's time point label, per the study, means: roughly 24 weeks on oral tofacitinib. The treatment or condition tag for this specimen amounts to: oral pan-JAK inhibitor, 5-10 mg twice daily. From alopecia areata patients, peripheral blood was collected along with lesional scalp punch biopsies. PBMCs were separated by density centrifugation and stained for CD3, CD4 and CD8, after which CD4+ and CD8+ T cells were sorted on a FACSAria. Library preparation used the immunoSEQ multiplex PCR assay. For TCR sequencing, RNA was extracted from every sample and reverse transcribed into cDNA to serve as template. First-strand cDNA was synthesized using SuperScript III with a 2:1 mix of oligo-dT and random hexamers. Amplification bias was assessed with a synthetic immune receptor repertoire, and residual bias was removed computationally. On the study's bioinformatics: After raw reads were preprocessed to remove errors, the CDR3 was defined following IMGT conventions as running from the conserved cysteine to phenylalanine. Clonality was calculated as 1 minus Shannon entropy normalized by log2 of the number of productive unique TCRs. Whether each scalp clone was CD4 or CD8 was inferred by checking scalp TCRbeta sequences against the CD4 and CD8 repertoires from sorted blood. In its TCRdb copy, this immuneACCESS table keeps in-frame sequences only and misses some clones. Where compared with another copy, unresolved V genes explain less than half of these, and the others have no known cause. The V and J calls and clone size were taken over from that table, and D and trimming were inferred from the DNA. The sample data list under 200,000 clones, and around three fifths of these were observed just once. Of the sample, about 14% is held by the ten largest clones.

Of note for this clone: This clone's antigen is unknown. There are no base qualities to consult, and no much larger clone falls within one base.

The sample was CD4+ T cells sorted from blood, taken at week 24, from a patient treated with tofacitinib. This clonotype was sampled from a human donor with alopecia areata.

The CDR3 protein: CASSYGSNQPQHF. The DNA sequence reads TGTGCCAGCAGTTATGGAAGCAATCAGCCCCAGCATTTT. Rearrangement joined TRBV6-1 to TRBJ1-5; the D gene identity is not certain. The germline V gene encodes CDR1 MNHNS and CDR2 SASEGT. V gives up 5 bases and J gives up 1 base, and the segment between their germline ends measures 6 bases. The CDR3 holds 13 amino acids from the cysteine to the phenylalanine. Only the CDR3 portion is preserved as DNA: 39 bases, with reading frame beginning at the first base.